Sequencing of this T cell receptor beta chain was carried out in a study of shared clonotypes between healthy human individuals. Study-wide context: Donors had three CD4 naive, three CD4 memory, two CD8 naive and one CD8 memory plate apiece.

Every donor, a Caucasian adult, lived in Nashville, Tennessee. In the CD4+ fraction, cells were divided into CD45RA+ naive and CD45RA-negative memory subsets. Several immunoSEQ 96-well plates shared each subset's DNA, each plate a replicate. The data were produced by immunoSEQ multiplex PCR, yet TCRdb's version contains in-frame clones alone and is incomplete. The sample contains millions of clones, approximately 90% of which appear only once. From germline, CDR1 is GTSNPN and CDR2 SVGIG (reference sequence). The CDR3 has 18 amino acids. The V segment lost 5 bases and the J segment 5 bases; nucleotides outside the gene matches: 20.

V usage is TRBV30 and J usage is TRBJ2-7; 11 positions agree with TRBD2. Sequenced material: naive CD4+ T cells sorted from blood. Subset indicated: CD45RA+ positively selected. The source of this sequence is a man between 18 and 35 years old in good health. CDR3 amino acids: CAWDHSRTSGFRRNEQYF. The CDR3 DNA reads TGTGCCTGGGACCACTCGCGGACTAGCGGGTTTAGAAGAAACGAGCAGTACTTC.